Presented here are 31 T cell receptor beta chains from one specimen sequenced in a study of identifying expanded T cells in peripheral blood. Profiling relied on immunoSEQ multiplex PCR, and the TCRdb table lists in-frame clones only, not all of them. The sample includes about 85,000 clones, approximately 90% seen only once; the top ten take under 20%. The sequenced sample consisted of blood. All receptors derive from a person aged 18-70 years in good health.

This clone was seen a single time. The gene calls are TRBV29-1 and TRBJ2-7; D gene uncertain. The CDR3 is 10 residues long. Deletions cut 7 bases from V and 6 bases from J, with 10 bases between. CDR1 SQVTM and CDR2 ANQGSEA come from the germline V gene. The CDR3 spells CSAYMGEQYF. The CDR3 DNA is TGCAGCGCCTACATGGGCGAGCAGTACTTC.

The chain employs TRBV13 and TRBJ2-7; D might be TRBD1 (6 bases). The CDR3 has 15 amino acids. Germline lookup yields CDR1 PRHDT and CDR2 FYEKMQ (reference sequence). Deletions cut 6 bases from V and 0 bases from J, with 15 bases between. CDR3 in amino acids: CASRFTGTPSYEQYF. Written as DNA, the CDR3 is TGTGCCAGCAGGTTCACAGGGACGCCCTCCTACGAGCAGTACTTC.

The chain carries TRBV7-2 and TRBJ2-3; 8 positions agree with TRBD1. CDR1 SGHTA and CDR2 FQGNSA come from the germline V gene. The trim removed 8 bases at V and 4 bases at J, leaving 8 bases unmatched. The CDR3 is 14 residues long. Here the CDR3 reads CASRSDRASDTQYF. Here the CDR3 DNA reads TGTGCCAGCCGGTCGGACAGGGCATCAGATACGCAGTATTTT.

V is TRBV6-5 and J is TRBJ1-2, with D possibly being TRBD1 (6 bases). The V end lost 4 bases, the J end lost 9 bases, and 15 bases lay between the germline ends. Germline CDR1 is MNHEY and CDR2 is SVGAGI. The CDR3 runs 13 residues. The DNA of the CDR3 is TGTGCCAGCAGTTCCCCATTTGGACAGCGCTACACCTTC. Encoded protein: CASSSPFGQRYTF.

This clone was recorded once. The chain has TRBV27 and TRBJ2-7; 8 nucleotides match TRBD2. The CDR3 has 13 amino acids. The germline V gene has CDR1 MNHEY and CDR2 SMNVEV (reference sequence). V trimming: 7 bases; J trimming: 2 bases; junction bases outside the gene matches: 4. CDR3 in DNA: TGTGCCAGCATGCGGGGGGACGCCTACGAGCAGTACTTC. Translation gives CASMRGDAYEQYF.

The rearrangement joins TRBV5-1 to TRBJ2-2; weak D call: TRBD2 (5 bases). The V gene's germline CDR1 is SGHRS and CDR2 YFSETQ. The CDR3 has 14 amino acids. Between the trimmed V and J ends, which lost 7 bases and 3 bases, there was a span of 13 bases. In DNA, the CDR3 is TGCGCCAGCGTATTTAGCGCCGACACCGGGGAGCTGTTTTTT. Translated, it gives CASVFSADTGELFF.

The rearrangement uses TRBV5-1 and TRBJ2-3; D may be TRBD1 or TRBD2 (5 bases each). The V gene's germline CDR1 is SGHRS and CDR2 YFSETQ. The CDR3 consists of 14 residues. Trimming took 4 bases from V and 2 from J, leaving 11 bases between them. The CDR3 coding sequence is TGCGCCAGCAGCACAACTGGGACCACAGATACGCAGTATTTT. It encodes CASSTTGTTDTQYF.

A single count supports this clone. The chain employs TRBV5-4 and TRBJ1-1; possible D gene TRBD1, 6 bases. CDR3 size: 13 residues. Germline V gene lookup returns CDR1 SGHNT and CDR2 YYREEE (reference sequence). The V end was cut by 4 bases, the J end by 7 bases, with 14 bases between. CDR3 sequence reads: CASSLGGLREAFF. The CDR3 region has the DNA TGTGCCAGCAGCCTCGGGGGGCTTCGTGAAGCTTTCTTT.

V and J are TRBV5-1 and TRBJ1-4, with D possibly being TRBD1 (5 bases). Trimming removed 5 bases at V and 0 bases at J, with 11 bases between. The germline gives CDR1 SGHRS, CDR2 YFSETQ. This CDR3 spans 15 amino acids. As DNA, the CDR3 is TGCGCCAGCAGAAGTACGGGGGCAACTAATGAAAAACTGTTTTTT. Residues: CASRSTGATNEKLFF.

V usage is TRBV9 and J usage is TRBJ1-3, with 9 bases identical to TRBD1. The CDR3 contains 15 residues. V was clipped by 5 bases and J by 0 bases; unmatched bases: 3. From germline, CDR1 is SGDLS and CDR2 YYNGEE. CDR3 nucleotides: TGTGCCAGCAGGGGGACAGGGAGCTCTGGAAACACCATATATTTT. This codes for CASRGTGSSGNTIYF.

The V call is TRBV9, the J call TRBJ1-4; the D gene is possibly TRBD1 (6 bases). This CDR3 comprises 15 residues. Germline V gene sequence: CDR1 SGDLS, CDR2 YYNGEE. Trimming removed 2 bases at V and 0 bases at J, with 8 bases between. Here the CDR3 DNA reads TGTGCCAGCAGCGTTACAGGGACAACTAATGAAAAACTGTTTTTT. Its translation: CASSVTGTTNEKLFF.

Turning to this clone: Other DNA sequences in the same sample also yield this CDR3. The V and J genes are TRBV5-6 and TRBJ1-5; 7 bases align to TRBD1. Germline V gene data show CDR1 as SGHDT and CDR2 as YYEEEE. CDR3 length equals 14 residues. The trim removed 0 bases at V and 7 bases at J, leaving 4 bases unmatched. Written as DNA, the CDR3 is TGTGCCAGCAGCTTGGGACAGGGAGGGCAGCCCCAGCATTTT. It encodes CASSLGQGGQPQHF.

This clone has more than one count but fewer than ten. J is TRBJ1-5 and V is TRBV28, with 10 bases lining up with TRBD1. The CDR3 is made up of 16 amino acids. In germline, CDR1 is MDHEN, CDR2 SYDVKM. J lost 9 bases, V lost 5 bases, and 13 bases had no gene match. The CDR3 region has the DNA TGTGCCAGCAGTCCCGGGGACAGGGGTACTTTCCGGCCCCAGCATTTT. It codes for CASSPGDRGTFRPQHF.

The J gene is TRBJ2-2, the V gene TRBV4-3; D could derive from TRBD1 or TRBD2 (5 bases each). The V end lost 4 bases, the J end lost 6 bases, and 18 bases lay between the germline ends. Germline-derived CDR1 and CDR2 are LGHNA and YSLEER. The CDR3 has 16 amino acids. CDR3 amino acids: CASSLSRGYVAGELFF. The CDR3 coding sequence is TGCGCCAGCAGCCTCAGCCGGGGCTACGTCGCCGGGGAGCTGTTTTTT.

This clone was observed a handful of times. The chain uses TRBV7-2 and TRBJ1-5, with TRBD1 matching 9 bases. CDR3 length: 13 amino acids. The V gene's germline CDR1 is SGHTA and CDR2 FQGNSA. V shed 0 bases and J 11 bases; nucleotides not matched to a gene: 2. CDR3 amino acids: CASSLAGTGTQHF. CDR3 nucleotide sequence: TGTGCCAGCAGCTTAGCAGGGACAGGGACCCAGCATTTT.

This clone was observed once. The CDR3 bases are TGTGCCAGCAGCCTCGGGCCCGGGACTAGCGGGGGGATCGGCTTGGAGACCCAGTACTTC. Its protein product is CASSLGPGTSGGIGLETQYF. This chain joins TRBV13 and TRBJ2-5; 15 bases fit TRBD2. The V segment lost 5 bases and the J segment 5 bases; nucleotides outside the gene matches: 18. CDR1 PRHDT and CDR2 FYEKMQ come from the germline V gene (reference sequence). CDR3 length equals 20 residues.

This rearrangement joins TRBV6-1 to TRBJ1-6; D remains ambiguous. Germline V gene data show CDR1 as MNHNS and CDR2 as SASEGT. The CDR3 covers 15 residues. V lost 1 base and J lost 10, with 14 bases in between. CDR3 amino acids: CASSEVPRVNSPLHF. Written as DNA, the CDR3 is TGTGCCAGCAGTGAAGTTCCTAGGGTAAACTCACCCCTCCACTTT.

This chain links TRBV4-1 with TRBJ2-2, with D perhaps TRBD1 (6 bases). The CDR3 spans 15 residues. The germline gives CDR1 MGHRA, CDR2 YSYEKL. Trimming took 3 bases from V and 5 from J, leaving 13 bases between them. The CDR3 is CASSHAQGRTGELFF. For the CDR3, the DNA is TGCGCCAGCAGCCACGCTCAGGGGCGAACCGGGGAGCTGTTTTTT.

This clone appeared a single time. The chain links TRBV5-1 to TRBJ1-5; perhaps TRBD1 as D (5 bases). Germline loops: CDR1 SGHRS, CDR2 YFSETQ. V was trimmed by 4 bases and J by 4 bases, leaving 12 bases between them. The CDR3 loop spans 14 amino acids. The CDR3 is CASSRGTDNQPQHF. The CDR3 bases are TGCGCCAGCAGCCGCGGGACTGATAATCAGCCCCAGCATTTT.

The V gene is TRBV10-3, the J gene TRBJ2-1; D perhaps matches TRBD2 (6 bases). The CDR3 totals 23 residues. Germline loops: CDR1 ENHRY, CDR2 SYGVKD. V shed 0 bases and J shed 1 base, with 31 bases lying between them. The CDR3 sequence is CAISESMNLGEAGRRGSYNEQFF. In DNA form, the CDR3 reads TGTGCCATCAGTGAGTCGATGAACTTGGGTGAGGCGGGGCGTCGGGGGTCCTACAATGAGCAGTTCTTC.

This chain uses TRBV5-4 with TRBJ2-7; the D is unclear. CDR1 and CDR2 (germline): SGHNT, YYREEE (reference sequence). The ends were cut back, 1 base at V and 3 bases at J, with 5 bases in the middle. The CDR3 consists of 12 residues. This chain's CDR3 is CASSLSGYEQYF. The CDR3 coding sequence is TGTGCCAGCAGCTTGTCCGGCTACGAGCAGTACTTC.

This sequence joins TRBV4-2 and TRBJ2-3, with TRBD2 matching 10 bases. Germline-derived CDR1 and CDR2 are LGHNA and YNFKEQ. V dropped 2 bases and J dropped 4; count of bases not matched to a gene: 9. CDR3 length equals 17 residues. In DNA form, the CDR3 reads TGTGCCAGCAGCCAACTCACGGCTAGCGGGGGATCAGATACGCAGTATTTT. Protein product: CASSQLTASGGSDTQYF.

This chain joins TRBV13 and TRBJ1-2; no clear D gene. The CDR3 spans 13 residues. Germline V gives CDR1 PRHDT, CDR2 FYEKMQ (reference sequence). The V and J ends lost 5 bases and 5 bases respectively, with 12 bases between them. The CDR3 sequence: CASSLPPMYGYTF. DNA of the CDR3: TGTGCCAGCAGCCTTCCCCCGATGTATGGCTACACCTTC.

This chain connects TRBV6-1 to TRBJ2-7; D unresolved. V was pared by 0 bases and J by 12 bases, with 15 bases between. Looked up from germline, CDR1 is MNHNS and CDR2 is SASEGT. The CDR3 sequence is 13 residues long. The CDR3 DNA is TGTGCCAGCAGTGAAGCGCGAAGAATCGAGTTGTACTTC. It yields the protein CASSEARRIELYF.

This sequence joins TRBV19 and TRBJ2-7, with TRBD2 matching 8 bases. V lost 8 bases and J lost 1; bases outside the gene matches: 4. The CDR3 consists of 13 residues. Germline loops: CDR1 LNHDA, CDR2 SQIVND (reference sequence). The CDR3 reads CASGTRGSYEQYF. CDR3 sequence (DNA): TGTGCCAGTGGGACTAGAGGATCCTACGAGCAGTACTTC.

The gene calls are TRBV5-6 and TRBJ2-1; D gene unclear. Germline CDR1 SGHDT, CDR2 YYEEEE. V shed 0 bases and J shed 9 bases, with 10 bases lying between them. The CDR3 has 13 amino acids. The CDR3 loop is CASSLGVGGEQFF. Written as DNA, the CDR3 is TGTGCCAGCAGCTTGGGCGTTGGCGGTGAGCAGTTCTTC.

The V gene is TRBV18, the J gene TRBJ2-3; 10 nucleotides align to TRBD1. V was pared by 3 bases and J by 5 bases, with 8 bases of the junction left unmatched. The CDR3 is 16 residues long. Germline values: CDR1 KGHSH, CDR2 LQKENI. CDR3 loop: CASSPYDRGLGDTQYF. The CDR3, as DNA: TGTGCCAGCTCACCTTACGACAGGGGGCTCGGAGATACGCAGTATTTT.

The rearrangement uses TRBV5-6 and TRBJ2-7; 12 bases map to TRBD1. CDR3 size: 16 residues. After removal of 0 bases from V and 10 bases from J, the junction contained 11 bases not matched to a gene. Germline CDR1 SGHDT, CDR2 YYEEEE. The CDR3: CASSLVAGQGAMVQYF. The CDR3 DNA follows: TGTGCCAGCAGCTTGGTGGCGGGACAGGGGGCTATGGTACAGTACTTC.

The chain combines TRBV18 with TRBJ2-7; TRBD1 aligns across 7 bases. Trimming removed 3 bases from V and 1 base from J; junction bases left unmatched: 3. In germline, CDR1 is KGHSH, CDR2 LQKENI. The CDR3 contains 14 residues. This CDR3 is CASSPARGSYEQYF. The CDR3 DNA follows: TGTGCCAGCTCACCGGCCAGGGGGTCCTACGAGCAGTACTTC.

The genes are TRBV29-1 and TRBJ1-1; 8 nucleotides match TRBD1. The length of the CDR3 is 15 residues. The germline gives CDR1 SQVTM, CDR2 ANQGSEA. J lost 5 bases, V lost 4 bases, and 12 bases had no gene match. The CDR3 sequence: CSVGRGHTDRTEAFF. For the CDR3, the DNA is TGCAGCGTTGGCAGGGGGCATACCGATAGGACTGAAGCTTTCTTT.

The chain employs TRBV30 and TRBJ2-7, with a tentative D call TRBD2 (5 bases). Trimming shortened V by 2 bases and J by 9 bases, and 8 bases separated the two germline ends. The CDR3 covers 10 residues. Germline assignment: CDR1 GTSNPN and CDR2 SVGIG (reference sequence). Here the CDR3 DNA reads TGTGCCTGGAGTCTAGGGAGGCAGTACTTC. This codes for CAWSLGRQYF.